This TCR beta chain originates from a study of T cells in Graves' hyperthyroidism and ophthalmopathy. Patients were excluded because of uncontrolled infection, other autoimmune disease, pregnancy or lactation. 10 ml of fresh peripheral blood supplied the PBMCs. TCR beta CDR3 sequences were amplified from RNA transcripts. First-round RT-PCR targeting the TCR CDR3 was performed with the HTBI primer set. In TCRdb, the multiplex PCR reads were re-called with MiXCR into one record per CDR3 protein. The data hold roughly 710,000 distinct CDR3 sequences, with just over 35% observed a single time. J was trimmed by 14 bases and V by 6 bases; bases with no gene match: 13. The CDR3 totals 13 residues. Germline CDR1 reads DFQATT; CDR2 reads SNEGSKA (reference sequence).

The receptor comes from a middle-aged woman with Graves' hyperthyroidism. V and J are TRBV20-1 and TRBJ1-6; 7 bases agree with TRBD1. The sample was blood. DNA for the CDR3: TGCAGTGCCCACCTACGACAGGGTGACACCCTCCACTTT. Translating it yields CSAHLRQGDTLHF.